This T cell receptor (beta chain) was identified during a study of T cells in Graves' hyperthyroidism and ophthalmopathy. Study findings and constraints: A 13 V-J signature model discriminated ophthalmopathy versus stable hyperthyroidism. Prediction of ophthalmopathy progression came a median around 6 months pre-onset. Also found in blood were most expanded thyroid clonotypes above 0.001.

Extraction of PBMCs used 7.5 to 10 ml of fresh peripheral blood. The V segment lost 4 bases and the J segment 3 bases; nucleotides outside the gene matches: 7. CDR1 and CDR2 from the germline V gene are DFQATT and SNEGSKA (reference sequence). This CDR3 comprises 14 residues. Amplification targeted TCR beta CDR3 regions from RNA transcripts. The HTBI primer set was used in a first-round RT-PCR of the TCR CDR3. TCRdb re-called the multiplex PCR reads with MiXCR, one entry per CDR3 protein. The table lists under 450,000 distinct CDR3 sequences, approximately 13% of them singletons. This clonotype showed up just a few times. Its antigen remains unknown.

The clonotype originates from a man younger than 45 with Graves' hyperthyroidism that later progressed to Graves' ophthalmopathy. The source material was blood. The chain links TRBV20-1 to TRBJ2-7; 9 positions agree with TRBD1. CDR3 nucleotide sequence: TGCAGTGCTATGGGAGGGACAGGGCTCTACGAGCAGTACTTC. Protein sequence: CSAMGGTGLYEQYF.